Shown below are 20 T cell receptor beta chains from a single sample sequenced in a study of tumor and adjacent non-tumor tissue in lung cancer. Three rounds of nested PCR, following a modified ARM-PCR protocol, produced the TCRbeta library. TCRdb recomputed calls from the multiplex PCR reads with MiXCR, one row per CDR3 protein. The sample contains under 100,000 distinct CDR3 sequences, nearly 70% of which appear only once. No cell sorting was done before RNA was extracted from the tissue. What was sequenced was lung tumor tissue. The source of these receptors is a woman between 65 and 79 years old with non-small cell lung cancer.

A word on this clonotype: This may come from a read error, since a much larger clone is one base off. V and J are TRBV30 and TRBJ2-1; TRBD2 might be the D (6 bases). V lost 6 bases to trimming and J lost 9 bases, with 18 bases between them. This CDR3 is 13 amino acids long. Germline CDR1 GTSNPN, CDR2 SVGIG (reference sequence). The CDR3 DNA sequence: TGTGCCTGCTTAGGACTATCCCAATTTGAGCAGTTCTTC. It encodes CACLGLSQFEQFF.

V usage is TRBV11-2 and J usage is TRBJ1-4, with D hard to call. The CDR3 covers 14 residues. V gave up 3 bases and J gave up 2 bases, with 7 bases separating them. Germline V gene sequence: CDR1 SGHAT, CDR2 FQNNGV. CDR3 DNA: TGTGCCAGCAGCTTTGAATCCACTAATGAAAAACTGTTTTTT. Translated, it gives CASSFESTNEKLFF.

This chain connects TRBV20-1 to TRBJ2-3, with 10 positions matching TRBD2. The CDR3 runs to 14 residues. The V gene end was trimmed by 5 bases and the J gene end by 2 bases; junction bases not matched to a gene: 4. Germline V CDR1 and CDR2: DFQATT, SNEGSKA (reference sequence). The CDR3 DNA reads TGCAGTGCTTCCACTAGCGGGAACACAGATACGCAGTATTTT. Amino acids: CSASTSGNTDTQYF.

Regarding this clonotype: Because the CDR3 is missing its conserved closing phenylalanine or tryptophan, this is likely a read error. The limits of the CDR3 on the DNA are not certain, so only TCRdb's listed CDR3 is given. The chain uses TRBV5-4 and TRBJ2-1; the table gives TRBD2 as D, unverified against the DNA. Germline lookup yields CDR1 SGHNT and CDR2 YYREEE (reference sequence). Ends included, the CDR3 has 15 residues. CDR3 sequence: CASWRTGGSYNEQFV.

Notes on this clonotype: At one end the junction does not follow the germline gene, possibly because of a read error. This chain uses TRBV11-3 with TRBJ2-5; 7 bases match TRBD1. Germline V gives CDR1 SGHNT, CDR2 YENEEA. The CDR3 is made up of 18 amino acids. CDR3 amino acids: CVSSLVGGPGTVQKTQYF. CDR3 bases: TGTGTCAGCAGCTTAGTCGGTGGGCCCGGGACAGTCCAAAAGACCCAGTACTTC.

This clonotype was found once. Relative to the germline gene, one junction end is altered; a read error may explain this. The CDR3 loop is CATSLTGELFF. CDR3 coding DNA: TGTGCCACCAGTTTAACCGGGGAACTGTTTTTT. The chain is built from TRBV12-3 or TRBV12-4 and TRBJ2-2, with D perhaps matching TRBD2 (5 bases). This CDR3 has 11 amino acids.

Comments on this clonotype: A read error may account for a junction end that differs from germline. The chain has TRBV2 and TRBJ2-3; D is uncertain. Germline loops: CDR1 SNHLY, CDR2 FYNNEI. The CDR3 has 13 residues. CDR3 loop: CTSSDVVTDRQYF. Written as DNA, the CDR3 is TGTACCAGCAGTGATGTCGTCACAGATAGGCAGTATTTT.

As to this clonotype: This may be a read error: a much more frequent sequence differs by one nucleotide. The chain combines TRBV28 with TRBJ2-3; D is perhaps TRBD2 (5 bases). The CDR3 spans 14 residues. Per the germline V gene, CDR1 is MDHEN and CDR2 is SYDVKM. The CDR3 DNA reads TGTGCCAGCAGTGCGGGTCGGGTCCTCAGTACGCAGAATTTT. Residues: CASSAGRVLSTQNF.

This rearrangement joins TRBV6-5 to TRBJ2-1; D assignment may be TRBD1 or TRBD2 (5 bases each). The germline gives CDR1 MNHEY, CDR2 SVGAGI. V lost 1 base and J 15 bases, leaving 22 bases between the germline ends. This CDR3 is built from 15 residues. Written as DNA, the CDR3 is TGTGCCAGCAGTTACTGGGGCCTGGGTTACAATGAGGGGTTCTTC. It yields the protein CASSYWGLGYNEGFF.

This clonotype was observed at least ten times. The J gene is TRBJ1-3, the V gene TRBV7-8; D is undetermined. V was clipped by 4 bases and J by 4 bases, with 5 bases between them. The CDR3 runs 12 residues. Germline V lookup: CDR1 SGHVS, CDR2 FQNEAQ. CDR3 amino acids: CASSSPGNTIYF. The CDR3 DNA reads TGTGCCAGCAGCTCGCCCGGAAACACCATATATTTT.

This clonotype is labeled as medium-sized (0.01 to 0.1%). The genes are TRBV4-2 and TRBJ1-5; the D is unclear. V was trimmed by 3 bases and J by 6 bases, leaving 15 bases between them. CDR1 LGHNA and CDR2 YNFKEQ come from the germline V gene. This CDR3 region has 15 residues. The CDR3 loop is CASSHLGANGQPQHF. Written as DNA, the CDR3 is TGTGCCAGCAGCCACCTGGGTGCCAACGGTCAGCCCCAGCATTTT.

Many counts were recorded for this clonotype. This chain connects TRBV5-1 to TRBJ2-7; TRBD2 aligns across 7 bases. CDR1 is SGHRS, CDR2 YFSETQ, per germline. The CDR3 consists of 13 residues. V trimming: 7 bases; J trimming: 5 bases; junction bases outside the gene matches: 9. In DNA form, the CDR3 reads TGCGCCAGCGCTAGCGGACCGGTCGACGAGCAGTACTTC. This codes for CASASGPVDEQYF.

As regards this clonotype: A much larger clone is a single base away; this may be a read error. The chain links TRBV28 to TRBJ2-7; no firm D call. V dropped 3 bases and J dropped 0 bases, with 9 bases sitting between them. Germline CDR1 reads MDHEN; CDR2 reads SYDVKM. The CDR3 length is 14 residues. The CDR3, as DNA: TGTGCCAGCAGTTTTGCTTACAACTCCTACGAGCAGTACTTC. This gives the protein CASSFAYNSYEQYF.

As to this clonotype: This may arise from a read error, as a much more abundant clone is one base away. The V gene is TRBV5-1, the J gene TRBJ2-7; D ambiguous. The CDR3 spans 15 residues. Deletions cut 0 bases from V and 3 bases from J, with 13 bases between. In germline, CDR1 is SGHRS, CDR2 YFSETQ. The CDR3 loop is CASSLGQVMIYEQYF. The CDR3 bases are TGCGCCAGCAGCTTGGGTCAGGTGATGATCTACGAGCAGTACTTC. The full variable domain, rest sourced from reference TRBV5-1 and TRBJ2-7, is KAGVTQTPRYLIKTRGQQVTLSCSPISGHRSVSWYQQTPGQGLQFLFEYFSETQRNKGNFPGRFSGRQFSNSRSEMNVSTLELGDSALYLCASSLGQVMIYEQYFGPGTRLTVT.

The table lists this clonotype with many counts. J is TRBJ2-7 and V is TRBV28; D not certain. V was pared by 4 bases and J by 3 bases, with 7 bases between. Germline V CDR1 and CDR2: MDHEN, SYDVKM. There are 12 residues in the CDR3. The CDR3 DNA reads as TGTGCCAGCAGTTCAATCGTCTACGAGCAGTACTTC. This sequence encodes CASSSIVYEQYF.

The rearrangement joins TRBV28 to TRBJ2-1; 7 bases are shared with TRBD1. Germline loops: CDR1 MDHEN, CDR2 SYDVKM. With V trimmed by 3 bases and J by 8 bases, 16 bases remained unmatched. The CDR3 is 17 amino acids. The chain's CDR3 is CASSFCGDQNRGHEQFF. CDR3 DNA: TGTGCCAGCAGTTTCTGTGGGGACCAAAACAGGGGTCATGAGCAGTTCTTC.

Comments on this clonotype: The conserved phenylalanine or tryptophan normally closing the CDR3 is absent here, so this likely arose from a read error. V and J are TRBV4-2 and TRBJ1-2; D is unresolved. The V end lost 7 bases, the J end lost 4 bases, and 19 bases lay between the germline ends. Germline loops: CDR1 LGHNA, CDR2 YNFKEQ. The CDR3 spans 15 residues. The CDR3 sequence is CASNPRDEGFYGYTI. CDR3 nucleotide sequence: TGTGCCAGCAATCCTCGAGACGAGGGTTTCTATGGCTACACCATC.

On this clonotype: The junction departs from the called germline gene at one end, perhaps through a read error. This chain uses TRBV20-1 with TRBJ2-7, with TRBD2 as a possible D gene (6 bases). CDR1 DFQATT and CDR2 SNEGSKA come from the germline V gene (reference sequence). This CDR3 is built from 15 residues. DNA of the CDR3: TGCAGTACTACGAAGGACTACTTCTACTCCTACGAGCAATACTTC. This sequence encodes CSTTKDYFYSYEQYF.

This rearrangement joins TRBV12-3 or TRBV12-4 to TRBJ2-7; D gene uncertain. V was cut by 6 bases and J by 0 bases, with 9 bases left in between. This CDR3 has 13 residues. Written as DNA, the CDR3 is TGTGCCAGCAGCATCAGTACCTCCTACGAGCAGTACTTC. It translates to CASSISTSYEQYF.

A single count supports this clonotype. The rearrangement links TRBV4-1 to TRBJ1-1, with a tentative D call TRBD1 (6 bases). The CDR3 totals 14 residues. CDR1 and CDR2 from the germline V gene are MGHRA and YSYEKL. Deletions cut 5 bases from V and 5 bases from J, with 15 bases between. CDR3 region: CASSIRTDNTEAFF. CDR3 bases: TGCGCCAGCAGCATCCGGACAGATAATACTGAAGCTTTCTTT.